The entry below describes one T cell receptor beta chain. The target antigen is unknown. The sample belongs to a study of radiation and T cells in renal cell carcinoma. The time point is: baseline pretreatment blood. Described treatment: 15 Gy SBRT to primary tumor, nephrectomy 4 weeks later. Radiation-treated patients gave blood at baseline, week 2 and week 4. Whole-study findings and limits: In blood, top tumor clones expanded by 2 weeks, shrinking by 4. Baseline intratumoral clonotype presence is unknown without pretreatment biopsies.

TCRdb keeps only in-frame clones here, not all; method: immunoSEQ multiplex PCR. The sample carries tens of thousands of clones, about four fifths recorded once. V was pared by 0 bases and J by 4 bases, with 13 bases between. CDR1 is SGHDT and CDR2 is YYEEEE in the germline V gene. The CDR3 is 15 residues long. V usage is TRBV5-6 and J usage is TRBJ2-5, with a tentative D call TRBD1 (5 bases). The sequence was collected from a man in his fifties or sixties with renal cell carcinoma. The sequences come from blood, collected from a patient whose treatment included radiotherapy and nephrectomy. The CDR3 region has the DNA TGTGCCAGCAGCTTGGAGGCAGGGATCGGAGAGACCCAGTACTTC. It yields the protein CASSLEAGIGETQYF.